Described below is a single T cell receptor (beta chain) sequence and its context. Its antigen is still unknown. Per-nucleotide qualities are absent, and no much larger clonotype sits a single base away. The sample belongs to a study of control samples from healthy donors and cancer patients (dated by TCRdb to 2018 to 2021). The cysteine opens and the phenylalanine closes a CDR3 of 14 amino acids. This entry keeps only the CDR3 DNA: 42 bases, framed from base 1. Cut back by 4 bases and 2 bases, the V and J ends lie 14 bases apart. The germline V gene supplies CDR1 SQVTM and CDR2 ANQGSEA. Library prep was done by the immunoSEQ multiplex PCR assay. The clones in this table, taken by TCRdb from immuneACCESS, are in-frame only. Not every clone is retained; where verified, under half of the shortfall comes from an unresolved V gene, and the cause of the rest is unknown. This sample is represented by around 150,000 clones; under 96% of them were singletons. Together, the top ten hold approximately 1% of the sample.

The TCR originated in a woman aged 25 to 39 in good health. Sequencing was carried out using blood. The chain uses TRBV29-1 and TRBJ2-5, with the D gene too uncertain to name. At the DNA level, the sequence is TGCAGCGTTGGTGAACCGTCAGCGCAAGAGACCCAGTACTTC. It codes for CSVGEPSAQETQYF.